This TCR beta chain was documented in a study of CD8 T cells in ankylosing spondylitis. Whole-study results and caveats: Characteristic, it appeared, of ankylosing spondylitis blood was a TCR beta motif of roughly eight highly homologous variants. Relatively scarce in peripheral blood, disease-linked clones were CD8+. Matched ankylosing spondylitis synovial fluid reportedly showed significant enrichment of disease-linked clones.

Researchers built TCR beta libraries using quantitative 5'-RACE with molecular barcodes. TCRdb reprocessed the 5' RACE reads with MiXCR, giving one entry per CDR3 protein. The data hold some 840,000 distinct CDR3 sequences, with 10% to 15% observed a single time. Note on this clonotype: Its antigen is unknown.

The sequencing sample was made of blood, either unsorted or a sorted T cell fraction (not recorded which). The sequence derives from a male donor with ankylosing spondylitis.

The CDR3 nucleotides read TGTGCCAGCAGAGGTAGCAATGGGGTCAATGAGCAGTTCTTC. It translates to CASRGSNGVNEQFF. The V gene is TRBV6-4, the J gene TRBJ2-1, with D hard to call. The germline V and J ends were trimmed by 6 bases and 6 bases, with 15 bases remaining between them. The germline V gene has CDR1 MRHNA and CDR2 SNTAGT. CDR3 length equals 14 residues.